The 6 T cell receptor beta chains presented below share a single source sample, sequenced in a study of cytomegalovirus exposure and HLA in healthy donors. In the PCR, 60 Vbeta and 13 Jbeta primers were used. The assay was immunoSEQ multiplex PCR, and TCRdb's table has in-frame clones only and misses some. The listing records more than 95,000 clones. Sequencing input: PBMCs. These receptors came from a man aged 18 to 35 in good health and CMV-seronegative.

The rearrangement uses TRBV10-3 and TRBJ1-2, with 7 bases aligning to TRBD1. Looked up from germline, CDR1 is ENHRY and CDR2 is SYGVKD. J gave up 3 bases and V 7 bases, and 5 bases lay outside the gene matches. This CDR3 region has 13 residues. In DNA form, the CDR3 reads TGTGCCATCACTACCGGGACAGACTATGGCTACACCTTC. It yields the protein CAITTGTDYGYTF.

The chain is built from TRBV5-1 and TRBJ2-1; D is possibly TRBD2 (5 bases). Germline V CDR1 and CDR2: SGHRS, YFSETQ. This CDR3 has 13 residues. Between the trimmed V and J ends, which lost 1 base and 4 bases, there was a span of 6 bases. CDR3 in DNA: TGCGCCAGCAGCTTGACTAGTTACAATGAGCAGTTCTTC. It is translated as CASSLTSYNEQFF. Supplemented by reference TRBV5-1 and TRBJ2-1, the full variable domain reads KAGVTQTPRYLIKTRGQQVTLSCSPISGHRSVSWYQQTPGQGLQFLFEYFSETQRNKGNFPGRFSGRQFSNSRSEMNVSTLELGDSALYLCASSLTSYNEQFFGPGTRLTVL.

The chain links TRBV7-9 to TRBJ2-7; 11 nucleotides align to TRBD1. CDR1 is SEHNR, CDR2 FQNEAQ, per germline (reference sequence). With 3 bases clipped from V and 5 bases from J, the junction kept 9 bases outside the gene matches. This CDR3 is 16 amino acids long. Here the CDR3 DNA reads TGTGCCAGCAGCTTTTCCCCGGACAGGGGGCTAAACGAGCAGTACTTC. The encoded protein is CASSFSPDRGLNEQYF.

This chain uses TRBV19 with TRBJ1-4; D is uncertain. The CDR3 has 14 residues. Per germline, CDR1 LNHDA and CDR2 SQIVND (reference sequence). V was clipped by 4 bases and J by 4 bases, with 10 bases between them. The CDR3 loop reads CASSKQMVNEKLFF. CDR3 nucleotide sequence: TGTGCCAGTAGTAAACAGATGGTTAATGAAAAACTGTTTTTT. Based on the CDR3 plus reference TRBV19 and TRBJ1-4, the full variable domain is DGGITQSPKYLFRKEGQNVTLSCEQNLNHDAMYWYRQDPGQGLRLIYYSQIVNDFQKGDIAEGYSVSREKKESFPLTVTSAQKNPTAFYLCASSKQMVNEKLFFGSGTQLSVL.

V gene TRBV4-2 combines with J gene TRBJ1-4, with TRBD1 identical over 8 bases. The ends lost 0 bases at V and 4 bases at J; junction bases unmatched: 4. This CDR3 region has 16 residues. The germline V gene encodes CDR1 LGHNA and CDR2 YNFKEQ. The CDR3 here is CASSQEGTGYNEKLFF. The CDR3 nucleotides read TGTGCCAGCAGCCAAGAGGGGACAGGCTATAATGAAAAACTGTTTTTT.

The V gene is TRBV5-4, the J gene TRBJ1-2; a weak D match, TRBD1 (5 bases). This CDR3 is 17 amino acids long. V shed 4 bases and J shed 3 bases, with 22 bases lying between them. CDR1 is SGHNT and CDR2 is YYREEE in the germline V gene (reference sequence). CDR3 region: CASSQPGRVGIDYGYTF. In DNA, the CDR3 is TGTGCCAGCAGCCAGCCGGGCAGGGTGGGGATTGACTATGGCTACACCTTC.